This TCR beta chain comes out of a study of STAT5B mutations in CD4+ large granular lymphocyte leukemia. The study's findings and limits: Patient CD4-sorted repertoires looked more clonal than healthy CD4+ repertoires, even without putative leukemic clones.

The repertoire was sequenced with immunoSEQ multiplex PCR; TCRdb's copy has only in-frame clones and lacks some. Here the sample spans 34,000 or so clones, around four fifths being singletons. With 6 bases removed from V and 4 bases from J, the gap between germline ends came to 21 bases. Germline CDR1 and CDR2: MNHNY and SVGAGI (reference sequence). The length of the CDR3 is 16 residues. As for this clone: Its antigen is unknown.

The receptor was isolated from a human donor in good health. The material sequenced was CD4+ T cells from blood buffy coats. The chain recombines TRBV6-6 with TRBJ1-1; D is possibly TRBD1 (5 bases). CDR3 in DNA: TGTGCCAGCAGACCATCATCGGGGGATGGAGTCACTGAAGCTTTCTTT. This sequence encodes CASRPSSGDGVTEAFF.